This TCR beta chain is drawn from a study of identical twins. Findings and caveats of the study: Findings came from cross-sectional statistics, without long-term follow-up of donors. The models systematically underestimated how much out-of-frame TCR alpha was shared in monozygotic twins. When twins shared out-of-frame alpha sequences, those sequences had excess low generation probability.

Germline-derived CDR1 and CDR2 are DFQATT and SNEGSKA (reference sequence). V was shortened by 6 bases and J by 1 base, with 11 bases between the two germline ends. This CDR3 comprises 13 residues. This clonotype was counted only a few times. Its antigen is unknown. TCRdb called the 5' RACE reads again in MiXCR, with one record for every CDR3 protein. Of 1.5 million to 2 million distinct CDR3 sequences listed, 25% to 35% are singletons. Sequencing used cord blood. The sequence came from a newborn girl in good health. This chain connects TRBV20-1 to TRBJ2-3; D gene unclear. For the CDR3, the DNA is TGCAGTGCCCCAGCCCAGGGCACAGATACGCAGTATTTT. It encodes CSAPAQGTDTQYF.